This passage covers 9 T cell receptor beta chains from one sample sequenced in a study of PD-L1 blockade in urothelial cancer. Using immunoSEQ multiplex PCR, the repertoire was profiled, and TCRdb retains in-frame clones only, with some absent. Found here are tens of thousands of clones, around 84% of them singletons; the top ten hold about 5.1%. Sequenced here: PBMCs, sampled around atezolizumab (anti-PD-L1) treatment. These receptors all come from an older man with urothelial cancer.

This clone was found once. The CDR3 region has the DNA TGTGCCAGCAGTTTATTGACTAGCGGGAGCTTGGAGCAGTTCTTC. It translates to CASSLLTSGSLEQFF. V usage is TRBV27 and J usage is TRBJ2-1; 12 nucleotides match TRBD2. In germline, CDR1 is MNHEY, CDR2 SMNVEV (reference sequence). Trimming removed 1 base from V and 10 bases from J; junction bases left unmatched: 5. The CDR3 has 15 amino acids.

This rearrangement joins TRBV25-1 to TRBJ2-2, with 7 bases aligning to TRBD2. The CDR3 runs 16 residues. The germline gives CDR1 MGHDK, CDR2 SYGVNS. Unmatched junction bases numbered 11, after V lost 6 bases and J lost 4 bases. The CDR3 coding sequence is TGTGCCAGCAGCCCGGACGAGCGGGACTTCACCGGGGAGCTGTTTTTT. Translation gives CASSPDERDFTGELFF. Variable domain in full (rest from reference TRBV25-1 and TRBJ2-2): EADIYQTPRYLVIGTGKKITLECSQTMGHDKMYWYQQDPGMELHLIHYSYGVNSTEKGDLSSESTVSRIRTEHFPLTLESARPSHTSQYLCASSPDERDFTGELFFGEGSRLTVL.

The chain recombines TRBV4-1 with TRBJ2-1, with 10 bases fitting TRBD2. Trimming took 4 bases from V and 4 from J; bases not matched to a gene: 10. This CDR3 has 17 residues. Germline CDR1 and CDR2: MGHRA and YSYEKL. The CDR3 nucleotides are TGCGCCAGCAGCCGATGGACTAGCGGAAAGCTTTACAATGAGCAGTTCTTC. Protein: CASSRWTSGKLYNEQFF.

The J gene is TRBJ2-1, the V gene TRBV6-5; 8 bases fit TRBD2. Germline V CDR1 and CDR2: MNHEY, SVGAGI. The CDR3 contains 15 residues. V shed 0 bases, J shed 7 bases, and the junction held 5 bases outside the gene matches. As DNA, the CDR3 is TGTGCCAGCAGTTACTCAGCGGGAGTTGGGAATGAGCAGTTCTTC. It yields the protein CASSYSAGVGNEQFF.

The chain recombines TRBV4-1 with TRBJ1-1, with a tentative D call TRBD1 (6 bases). Trimming left V 2 bases short and J 3 bases short, with 16 bases between. Per germline, CDR1 MGHRA and CDR2 YSYEKL. CDR3 length: 16 residues. The CDR3, as DNA: TGCGCCAGCAGCCAACCCGGGCTCCACAGGGACACTGAAGCTTTCTTT. This sequence encodes CASSQPGLHRDTEAFF.

This clone was picked up a small number of times. The J gene is TRBJ2-7, the V gene TRBV5-1; D possibly corresponds to TRBD2 (7 bases). This CDR3 is built from 16 residues. The germline V and J ends were trimmed by 5 bases and 0 bases, with 18 bases remaining between them. Germline CDR1 SGHRS, CDR2 YFSETQ. The chain's CDR3 is CASSQHTGGSSYEQYF. The CDR3 DNA is TGCGCCAGCAGTCAACATACGGGGGGCAGCTCCTACGAGCAGTACTTC.

This clone occurred once. The V and J genes are TRBV29-1 and TRBJ2-1; D perhaps matches TRBD2 (5 bases). Germline values: CDR1 SQVTM, CDR2 ANQGSEA. The CDR3 extends over 12 amino acids. Trimming shortened V by 0 bases and J by 14 bases, and 14 bases separated the two germline ends. The CDR3 sequence: CSVEEGGRRKFF. CDR3 DNA: TGCAGCGTTGAAGAGGGCGGAAGGAGGAAGTTCTTC.

This clone appeared once. V and J are TRBV18 and TRBJ1-5; the D gene is possibly TRBD1 (6 bases). The V end was cut by 2 bases, the J end by 7 bases, with 6 bases between. The CDR3 is 12 amino acids. Germline V lookup: CDR1 KGHSH, CDR2 LQKENI. CDR3 residues: CASSPGGQPQHF. The CDR3 DNA follows: TGTGCCAGCTCACCAGGGGGCCAGCCCCAGCATTTT. The variable domain in full, with the rest retrieved from reference TRBV18 and TRBJ1-5, is NAGVMQNPRHLVRRRGQEARLRCSPMKGHSHVYWYRQLPEEGLKFMVYLQKENIIDESGMPKERFSAEFPKEGPSILRIQQVVRGDSAAYFCASSPGGQPQHFGDGTRLSIL.

The rearrangement links TRBV6-1 to TRBJ2-7; 9 bases fit TRBD1. CDR1 is MNHNS, CDR2 SASEGT, per germline. The CDR3 contains 14 residues. The J segment lost 6 bases and the V segment lost 4 bases, leaving 7 bases of the junction unmatched. The CDR3 DNA reads as TGTGCCAGCAGTGGGACAGGGGATATCGGCGAGCAGTACTTC. Its translation: CASSGTGDIGEQYF.